This TCR beta chain was obtained from a study of blood T cells in healthy people across ages (dated by TCRdb to about 2015). Notes on the research overall: Template switching captured roughly one uniquely barcoded TCR beta cDNA molecule per two T cells in model experiments. To avoid experimental bias, donors of different ages were spread randomly across the sequencing lanes. The donors were divided into four age groups: young (average around 16 years), middle-aged (around 41), aged (approximately 62) and long-lived (82). Using the same blood draw, the study looked at two additional independent replicas of 1 million unique cDNA reads for two donors, one aged 18 to 30 and the other aged 80 or older. Using deep sequencing normalized with unique cDNA molecular identifiers, the study measured how TCR beta repertoire diversity changes with age. Results and caveats for the whole study, not just this receptor: Because profiling used bulk unsorted PBMCs, naive and antigen-experienced compartments could not be compared conclusively. Donor CMV infection status was unknown, potentially confounding age-related changes in expanded clonotypes. Compared with the aged group, the long-lived group had more naive CD4+ T cells, fewer expanded clones and increased TCR diversity, suggesting age selection. Observed TCR beta diversity correlated strongly with the percentage of naive T cells measured by flow cytometry. Estimates of total diversity from one million sequenced T cells were regarded as lower bounds and underestimates. Observed TCR beta diversity per million T cells fell roughly linearly with age, and a significant reduction was already apparent by age around 44.

The method behind the library was 5' RACE. The sequencer listed for this sample is Illumina HiSeq 2500. The second PCR ran for about 6 to 12 cycles and used a J-beta primer mix along with a sample-barcoded 5' primer. A template-switch 5' adaptor carrying 12 random nucleotides introduced a unique molecular identifier onto each TCR beta cDNA molecule. Each sample yielded at least 3 million CDR3-containing paired-end reads. The Mint cDNA synthesis kit, primed by a TRBC-specific oligonucleotide, was used to synthesize first-strand cDNA from all RNA. Following uracil-DNA glycosylase treatment, a first 18-cycle PCR with universal primers M1SS and BC2_uni_R was performed on all cDNA. Processing in the source paper ran as follows. For normalization, 1 million high-quality reads were randomly selected from each sample, with every read carrying a distinct molecular identifier. Instead of being binned into consensus sequences, reads with shared molecular identifiers were discarded. MiTCR, set to a Q25 quality threshold and the strictest error-elimination algorithm, was used for CDR3 identification, clonotype clustering and error correction. A nonparametric unseen species model with Euler transformation was used to estimate lower-bound total TCR beta diversity. TCRdb passed the public sequencing reads through fastp at Q25 and MiXCR, retaining productive beta sequences. Each entry merges the rows of one CDR3 protein and shows their most common DNA and genes. These V and J calls originate from TCRdb's pipeline instead of the authors' own analysis. A total of about 620,000 distinct CDR3 sequences appear in this sample, 21% of them only once. Together, the top ten hold more than 3% of the sample.

Systemically healthy Caucasian individuals from Russia, about 38 in total and aged roughly 6 to 100 years, were included as donors. Ten milliliters of peripheral blood were drawn from each donor into EDTA-treated Vacutainer tubes. PBMCs were isolated by Ficoll-Paque density-gradient centrifugation, with at least 6 million obtained per sample. Total RNA was extracted from PBMCs with Trizol reagent, with at least 6 micrograms obtained per sample. For every donor, an aliquot of PBMCs went through flow cytometry to measure the percentages of naive CD45RAhigh/CD27high T cells. As regards this clonotype: The antigen it recognizes is unknown. Nothing much larger sits one base from this clone, and base qualities are not available.

CDR1 is given as MNHEY and CDR2 as SVGEGT, both from the germline V gene. Taken from cysteine to phenylalanine, the CDR3 has 16 residues. The kept DNA is CDR3 alone, 48 bases in frame from the first base. From V the trimming removes 4 bases and from J it removes 5 bases, while the gene matches leave 11 bases of the junction unaccounted for. This receptor chain uses TRBV6-2 or TRBV6-3 and TRBJ2-1, with TRBD2 identical over 7 junction bases. Sequenced material: blood. This TCR was sampled from a man in his sixties or seventies in good health. The nucleotide sequence is TGTGCCAGCAGTTCCCTGAGCGGGGTTAGGAACAATGAGCAGTTCTTC. This gives the protein CASSSLSGVRNNEQFF.